This TCR beta chain was obtained from a study of blood T cell repertoires in COVID-19. Clones were sequenced by immunoSEQ multiplex PCR, and TCRdb holds only the in-frame ones, with some missing. Among a few hundred thousand clones listed, 89% were seen once. The CDR3 covers 13 residues. Looked up from germline, CDR1 is SNHLY and CDR2 is FYNNEI. Trimming pared 4 bases from V and 5 bases from J, leaving 11 bases between. The sequence was obtained from a man younger than 35 who had recovered from COVID-19. The sequenced sample consisted of peripheral blood. This chain connects TRBV2 to TRBJ1-1; D uncertain. CDR3 coding DNA: TGTGCCAGCAGTGTAAACCCGGGGACTGAAGCTTTCTTT. It translates to CASSVNPGTEAFF.